The 20 T cell receptor beta chains below all came from one sample that was sequenced in a study of blood T cells in healthy people across ages. Next came a second PCR, run for roughly 6 to 11 cycles, which used a sample-barcoded 5' primer along with a J-beta primer mix. A single record per CDR3 protein comes from TCRdb applying MiXCR to the 5' RACE reads. The data hold about 1.4 million distinct CDR3 sequences, with approximately 59% observed a single time. Source material: blood. These receptors all come from a young man in good health.

This chain uses TRBV4-1 with TRBJ1-2, with no clear D. Germline V gene data show CDR1 as MGHRA and CDR2 as YSYEKL. The CDR3 sequence is 15 residues long. With 2 bases removed from V and 0 bases from J, the gap between germline ends came to 10 bases. The CDR3 DNA follows: TGCGCCAGCAGCCAACCGACGGATCCTAACTATGGCTACACCTTC. Protein product: CASSQPTDPNYGYTF.

J is TRBJ2-1 and V is TRBV29-1; 9 nucleotides line up with TRBD1. Judging by the DNA end, TRBJ2-7 fits better; the J call may be wrong. The CDR3 extends over 16 amino acids. Germline assignment: CDR1 SQVTM and CDR2 ANQGSEA. This chain's CDR3 is CSVEDRGQGNYNEQYF. DNA of the CDR3: TGCAGCGTTGAAGATCGTGGACAGGGGAATTACAATGAGCAGTACTTC.

The chain joins TRBV20-1 to TRBJ2-4; 11 nucleotides match TRBD2. Germline V lookup: CDR1 DFQATT, CDR2 SNEGSKA (reference sequence). The CDR3 length is 13 residues. V was pared by 5 bases and J by 6 bases, with 3 bases of the junction left unmatched. The CDR3 DNA reads as TGCAGTGCTCGCGGACTAGCGGGAAACATTCAGTACTTC. Translation gives CSARGLAGNIQYF.

This sequence joins TRBV4-1 and TRBJ2-7; no clear D gene. CDR3 length: 18 residues. Germline V gene lookup returns CDR1 MGHRA and CDR2 YSYEKL. V lost 2 bases, J lost 0 bases, and 20 bases lay in between. The CDR3, as DNA: TGCGCCAGCAGCCAATTGGTCCCAACAGTTGGTAGCTCCTACGAGCAGTACTTC. Amino acids: CASSQLVPTVGSSYEQYF.

This clonotype was observed a few times. The rearrangement links TRBV5-1 to TRBJ2-7; D is possibly TRBD2 (6 bases). With 3 bases removed from V and 0 bases from J, the gap between germline ends came to 10 bases. Germline V CDR1 and CDR2: SGHRS, YFSETQ. The CDR3 is made up of 14 amino acids. CDR3 sequence reads: CASSYSSDSYEQYF. CDR3 sequence (DNA): TGCGCCAGCAGCTATTCTAGCGACTCCTACGAGCAGTACTTC.

The CDR3 bases are TGTGCCAGCAGCCAATCGGGAGCTTGGTATTTT. The encoded protein is CASSQSGAWYF. V usage is TRBV4-2 and J usage is TRBJ2-3; D is possibly TRBD2 (6 bases). The CDR3 is 11 residues long. CDR1 and CDR2 (germline): LGHNA, YNFKEQ. Trimming removed 2 bases from V and 14 bases from J, with 11 bases in between.

This clonotype has a handful of counts. V and J are TRBV25-1 and TRBJ1-2; D gene uncertain. V was cut by 0 bases and J by 6 bases, with 11 bases left in between. This CDR3 has 14 amino acids. Germline V gives CDR1 MGHDK, CDR2 SYGVNS. This chain's CDR3 is CASSEYMGSHGYTF. CDR3 DNA: TGTGCCAGCAGTGAATATATGGGGTCTCATGGCTACACCTTC.

The V and J genes are TRBV28 and TRBJ2-5; D gene ambiguous. With the DNA end fitting TRBJ2-7 better, the J assignment may be wrong. The CDR3 consists of 13 residues. Germline V gene data show CDR1 as MDHEN and CDR2 as SYDVKM. The CDR3 DNA follows: TGTGCCAGCAGAGTAGGCGGTTCGCGCGAGCAGTACTTC. Its translation is CASRVGGSREQYF.

The table lists this clonotype with many counts. This sequence joins TRBV7-2 and TRBJ2-7; D uncertain. Between the trimmed V and J ends, which lost 4 bases and 0 bases, there was a span of 7 bases. The CDR3 consists of 13 residues. The V gene's germline CDR1 is SGHTA and CDR2 FQGNSA. CDR3 in DNA: TGTGCCAGCAGCTCGAGTCCCTCCTACGAGCAGTACTTC. Protein sequence: CASSSSPSYEQYF.

This chain uses TRBV7-9 with TRBJ1-5; D gene unclear. Germline CDR1 and CDR2: SEHNR and FQNEAQ (reference sequence). V was trimmed by 1 base and J by 6 bases, leaving 7 bases between them. The CDR3 length is 13 residues. The CDR3 is CASSLGTIQPQHF. As DNA, the CDR3 is TGTGCCAGCAGCTTAGGCACGATTCAGCCCCAGCATTTT.

J is TRBJ2-7 and V is TRBV30; unclear D gene. Germline-derived CDR1 and CDR2 are GTSNPN and SVGIG (reference sequence). The CDR3 extends over 14 amino acids. The V gene lost 0 bases and the J gene lost 4 bases, with 13 bases spanning the gap. The CDR3 reads CAWSVGGFGYEQYF. For the CDR3, the DNA is TGTGCCTGGAGTGTAGGTGGATTTGGATACGAGCAGTACTTC.

The rearrangement links TRBV28 to TRBJ2-3, with a tentative D call TRBD2 (5 bases). Germline CDR1 reads MDHEN; CDR2 reads SYDVKM. V was shortened by 4 bases and J by 0 bases, with 17 bases between the two germline ends. This CDR3 has 17 amino acids. CDR3 sequence reads: CASSSGIEVSSTDTQYF. In DNA form, the CDR3 reads TGTGCCAGCAGTTCGGGAATAGAGGTCTCTAGCACAGATACGCAGTATTTT.

The rearrangement joins TRBV28 to TRBJ2-7; TRBD2 matches 7 bases. The CDR3 runs 14 residues. With 7 bases clipped from V and 0 bases from J, the junction kept 6 bases outside the gene matches. CDR1 is MDHEN, CDR2 SYDVKM, per germline. CDR3 DNA: TGTGCCAGCAACGTAGGGACTACCTCCTACGAGCAGTACTTC. Translation: CASNVGTTSYEQYF.

This clonotype was counted between two and nine times. The V gene is TRBV12-5, the J gene TRBJ2-6; 8 nucleotides agree with TRBD1. Germline CDR1 LGHNT, CDR2 FRNRAP. This CDR3 has 18 residues. V dropped 3 bases and J dropped 4; count of bases not matched to a gene: 11. The CDR3: CASGLGQGNALGANVLTF. CDR3 sequence (DNA): TGTGCTAGTGGTTTAGGACAGGGAAACGCCCTGGGGGCCAACGTCCTGACTTTC.

Only a few counts were recorded for this clonotype. The chain employs TRBV10-3 and TRBJ1-4, with 9 bases matching TRBD1. The CDR3 covers 13 residues. Losses at the gene ends were 11 bases for V and 7 bases for J; bases not matched to a gene: 8. Germline V gene data show CDR1 as ENHRY and CDR2 as SYGVKD. CDR3 DNA sequence: TGTGCCTCAGGGACAGGGATTGGTGAAAAACTGTTTTTT. Translation: CASGTGIGEKLFF.

J is TRBJ2-4 and V is TRBV6-1; no definite D call. The tail of the sequence fits TRBJ2-7 better, so the J call may be wrong. The CDR3 has 14 residues. Per the germline V gene, CDR1 is MNHNS and CDR2 is SASEGT. CDR3: CASSGSRALHEQYF. The DNA of the CDR3 is TGTGCCAGCAGTGGTTCCCGGGCGCTCCACGAGCAGTACTTC.

The rearrangement joins TRBV24-1 to TRBJ2-3; D not certain. V dropped 8 bases and J dropped 5 bases, with 13 bases sitting between them. CDR3 length equals 13 residues. Germline V gene sequence: CDR1 KGHDR, CDR2 SFDVKD. CDR3 protein: CATTRTHEDTQYF. The CDR3 nucleotides read TGTGCCACCACCCGAACCCACGAAGATACGCAGTATTTT.

The chain joins TRBV29-1 to TRBJ1-1; possible D gene TRBD1, 5 bases. V lost 6 bases and J 3 bases, leaving 14 bases between the germline ends. The CDR3 runs to 13 residues. Germline CDR1 is SQVTM and CDR2 is ANQGSEA. The CDR3 protein is CSVLRVGDTEAFF. CDR3 nucleotide sequence: TGCAGCGTCCTCAGGGTGGGGGACACTGAAGCTTTCTTT. Combining the CDR3 with reference TRBV29-1 and TRBJ1-1 gives the whole variable domain SAVISQKPSRDICQRGTSLTIQCQVDSQVTMMFWYRQQPGQSLTLIATANQGSEATYESGFVIDKFPISRPNLTFSTLTVSNMSPEDSSIYLCSVLRVGDTEAFFGQGTRLTVV.

V and J are TRBV6-5 and TRBJ2-7; no clear D gene. The CDR3 runs 13 residues. Germline CDR1 reads MNHEY; CDR2 reads SVGAGI. Trimming left V 0 bases short and J 6 bases short, with 9 bases between. DNA of the CDR3: TGTGCCAGCAGTTACTCGCCGTCCCTCGAGCAGTACTTC. Translating gives CASSYSPSLEQYF.

V gene TRBV5-6 combines with J gene TRBJ2-3, with 8 bases matching TRBD1. Losses at the gene ends were 2 bases for V and 4 bases for J; bases not matched to a gene: 12. Germline CDR1 reads SGHDT; CDR2 reads YYEEEE. CDR3 length equals 17 residues. The CDR3 DNA is TGTGCCAGCAGCTTCTCTCTAGGAGACAGGGGACCAGATACGCAGTATTTT. Protein product: CASSFSLGDRGPDTQYF.